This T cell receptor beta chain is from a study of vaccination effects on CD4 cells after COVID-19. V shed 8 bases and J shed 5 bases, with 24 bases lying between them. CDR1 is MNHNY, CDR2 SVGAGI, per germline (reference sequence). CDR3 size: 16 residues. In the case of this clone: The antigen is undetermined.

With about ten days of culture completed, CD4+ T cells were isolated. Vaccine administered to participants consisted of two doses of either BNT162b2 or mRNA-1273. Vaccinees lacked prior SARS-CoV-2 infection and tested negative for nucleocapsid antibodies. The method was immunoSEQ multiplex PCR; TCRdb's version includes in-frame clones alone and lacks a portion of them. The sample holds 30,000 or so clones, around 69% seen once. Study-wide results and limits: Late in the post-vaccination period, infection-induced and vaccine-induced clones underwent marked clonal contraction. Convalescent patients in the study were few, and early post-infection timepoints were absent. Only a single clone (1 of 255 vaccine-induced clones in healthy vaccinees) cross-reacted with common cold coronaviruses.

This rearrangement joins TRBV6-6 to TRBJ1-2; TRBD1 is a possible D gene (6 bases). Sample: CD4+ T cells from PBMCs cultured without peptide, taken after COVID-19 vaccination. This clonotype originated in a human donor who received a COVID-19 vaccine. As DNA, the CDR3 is TGTGCCAGCTTCCTACGACCCGCCAGGGGAGGGTATGGCTACACCTTC. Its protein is CASFLRPARGGYGYTF.